A single sample gave rise to the 26 T cell receptor beta chains below, sequenced in a study of Graves' ophthalmopathy and Graves' hyperthyroidism. RNA transcripts yielded amplified TCR beta CDR3 regions. An opening RT-PCR round employed HTBI primers and preceded a second-round multiplex PCR. TCRdb ran MiXCR on the multiplex PCR reads and lists one entry per CDR3 protein. The profile shows hundreds of thousands of distinct CDR3 sequences, around 20% of them singletons. The sequenced sample was peripheral blood. The receptor source for this set is a woman younger than 35 with stable Graves' hyperthyroidism.

DNA for the CDR3: TGCAGTGCTCAGCCCCCCAACACCGGGGAGCTGTTTTTT. Its protein is CSAQPPNTGELFF. This chain uses TRBV20-1 with TRBJ2-2, with D unclear. This CDR3 region has 13 residues. V lost 5 bases and J 2 bases, leaving 9 bases between the germline ends. Germline CDR1 reads DFQATT; CDR2 reads SNEGSKA (reference sequence).

Ten or more counts support this clonotype. The rearrangement uses TRBV11-2 and TRBJ1-6, with D hard to call. The length of the CDR3 is 14 residues. The V gene lost 4 bases and the J gene lost 6 bases, with 10 bases spanning the gap. Germline V gene lookup returns CDR1 SGHAT and CDR2 FQNNGV. The CDR3 DNA reads as TGTGCCAGCAGCTCGGGTCTCACTAATTCACCCCTCCACTTT. It yields the protein CASSSGLTNSPLHF.

This clonotype appeared many times. V and J are TRBV7-2 and TRBJ2-5; 7 bases match TRBD2. This CDR3 is built from 13 residues. The germline gives CDR1 SGHTA, CDR2 FQGNSA. The V and J ends lost 8 bases and 4 bases, in that order; junction bases with no gene match: 7. In DNA, the CDR3 is TGTGCCAGCGGCCCTAGCGGTTCAGAGACCCAGTACTTC. It specifies CASGPSGSETQYF.

This clonotype occurred many times. One end of the junction does not line up with germline, which may come from a read error. The chain uses TRBV30 and TRBJ1-1, with 9 nucleotides matching TRBD1. The germline CDR1 and CDR2 sequences are GTSNPN and SVGIG (reference sequence). CDR3 length: 13 residues. The CDR3 sequence is CAWMGQGFTEAFF. The DNA of the CDR3 is TGTGCATGGATGGGACAGGGCTTCACTGAAGCTTTCTTT.

The rearrangement uses TRBV27 and TRBJ2-4; D may be TRBD1 (5 bases). Germline V gene lookup returns CDR1 MNHEY and CDR2 SMNVEV (reference sequence). Trimming took off 5 bases at V and 1 base at J, with 12 bases between the two ends. This CDR3 is 15 amino acids long. The CDR3 DNA is TGTGCCAGCAGTCCACATGGGGCGGCCAAAAACATTCAGTACTTC. Its translation: CASSPHGAAKNIQYF.

Many counts were recorded for this clonotype. The V call is TRBV11-1, the J call TRBJ1-1, with TRBD1 matching over 9 bases. Germline loops: CDR1 SGHAT, CDR2 FQDESV (reference sequence). This CDR3 region has 16 residues. V trimming: 5 bases; J trimming: 0 bases; junction bases outside the gene matches: 7. The CDR3 bases are TGTGCCAGCAGCAGGGACAGGGAAATAATGAACACTGAAGCTTTCTTT. As protein: CASSRDREIMNTEAFF.

In its sample, this clonotype was seen many times. The chain couples TRBV5-5 to TRBJ2-5, with TRBD2 identical over 10 bases. The germline V gene has CDR1 SGHKS and CDR2 YYEKEE (reference sequence). Trimming cost V 5 bases and J 3 bases; bases outside gene matches: 4. This CDR3 region has 14 residues. CDR3 loop: CASRRTSGKETQYF. CDR3 nucleotide sequence: TGTGCCAGCAGACGGACTAGCGGTAAAGAGACCCAGTACTTC.

This clonotype was counted only a few times. This chain joins TRBV6-1 and TRBJ1-1; D remains unclear. This CDR3 has 18 residues. Germline values: CDR1 MNHNS, CDR2 SASEGT. Trimming took off 4 bases at V and 1 base at J, with 22 bases between the two ends. The CDR3 DNA is TGTGCCAGCAGTGTAGTTCTCTTCGTATATCGACAGAACACTGAAGCTTTCTTT. The encoded protein is CASSVVLFVYRQNTEAFF.

This clonotype was observed many times. This chain links TRBV28 with TRBJ1-2; possible D gene TRBD1, 5 bases. This CDR3 is built from 11 residues. Germline V CDR1 and CDR2: MDHEN, SYDVKM. The V end lost 5 bases, the J end lost 9 bases, and 10 bases lay between the germline ends. CDR3 in DNA: TGTGCCAGCAGTCGGGACTTCAGCTACACCTTC. Its protein product is CASSRDFSYTF.

This clonotype was seen at least ten times. This rearrangement joins TRBV3-1 to TRBJ2-4; D perhaps matches TRBD2 (5 bases). The CDR3 loop spans 14 amino acids. CDR1 is LGHDT, CDR2 YNNKEL, per germline (reference sequence). V lost 1 base, J lost 6 bases, and 10 bases lay in between. As DNA, the CDR3 is TGTGCCAGCAGCCAAGGACTATGGGGAAACATTCAGTACTTC. Its protein is CASSQGLWGNIQYF.

V usage is TRBV9 and J usage is TRBJ2-2; no clear D gene. Germline values: CDR1 SGDLS, CDR2 YYNGEE. Trimming left V 3 bases short and J 6 bases short, with 30 bases between. The CDR3 extends over 20 amino acids. The CDR3 DNA reads TGTGCCAGCAGCGGCCCTTTGATTCGGCAGGCGCATCATTCCGCCGGGGAGCTGTTTTTT. It is translated as CASSGPLIRQAHHSAGELFF.

This clonotype has at least ten counts. This chain joins TRBV7-9 and TRBJ1-1, with D tentatively TRBD1 (6 bases). V gave up 4 bases and J gave up 4 bases, with 13 bases separating them. This CDR3 comprises 14 residues. Germline CDR1 SEHNR, CDR2 FQNEAQ (reference sequence). The CDR3 DNA reads TGTGCCAGCAGCTGGGGGCGGGGACGCACTGAAGCTTTCTTT. This codes for CASSWGRGRTEAFF.

This clonotype was observed at least ten times. V and J are TRBV20-1 and TRBJ2-7; TRBD2 agrees at 13 bases. CDR3 length: 13 residues. Germline assignment: CDR1 DFQATT and CDR2 SNEGSKA (reference sequence). V shed 6 bases and J 4 bases; nucleotides not matched to a gene: 3. The CDR3 loop reads CSAPTSGRYEQYF. CDR3 nucleotide sequence: TGCAGTGCCCCGACTAGCGGGAGGTACGAGCAGTACTTC.

This clonotype has ten or more counts. V is TRBV27 and J is TRBJ1-2; the D is unclear. The V gene's germline CDR1 is MNHEY and CDR2 SMNVEV (reference sequence). V lost 9 bases, J lost 7 bases, and 18 bases lay in between. The CDR3 contains 13 residues. The CDR3 region has the DNA TGTGCCAGTGGGTCGCTTCGTCAGCCTGGCTACACCTTC. As protein: CASGSLRQPGYTF.

The chain combines TRBV6-1 with TRBJ2-7, with 8 bases lining up with TRBD1. This CDR3 comprises 15 residues. V was pared by 6 bases and J by 2 bases, with 9 bases of the junction left unmatched. Germline V gene lookup returns CDR1 MNHNS and CDR2 SASEGT. CDR3 protein: CASRFIRDRPYEQYF. CDR3 in DNA: TGTGCCAGCAGATTCATACGGGACAGGCCCTACGAGCAGTACTTC.

The chain employs TRBV6-1 and TRBJ2-3; tentatively, D is TRBD2 (6 bases). This CDR3 has 16 residues. V was cut by 7 bases and J by 0 bases, with 17 bases left in between. The germline V gene has CDR1 MNHNS and CDR2 SASEGT. CDR3 nucleotides: TGTGCCAGCACTCCCGGACGGGGGATAAGCACAGATACGCAGTATTTT. Translation gives CASTPGRGISTDTQYF.

This clonotype was seen many times. V and J are TRBV6-5 and TRBJ2-7; the D gene could be TRBD1 or TRBD2 (5 bases each). Per germline, CDR1 MNHEY and CDR2 SVGAGI. The CDR3 has 15 residues. Trimming took 6 bases from V and 3 from J, leaving 18 bases between them. CDR3 coding DNA: TGTGCCAGCAGACAGTTTCCCGGGACCAACTACGAGCAGTACTTC. Translation gives CASRQFPGTNYEQYF.

The chain carries TRBV6-2 or TRBV6-3 and TRBJ1-2; D call uncertain. V lost 8 bases and J lost 3, with 22 bases in between. Germline assignment: CDR1 MNHEY and CDR2 SVGEGT. This CDR3 is built from 16 residues. CDR3 loop: CASRGPVGEFDYGYTF. The CDR3 DNA follows: TGTGCCAGCCGAGGGCCCGTTGGGGAGTTCGACTATGGCTACACCTTC.

The table lists this clonotype with many counts. This chain uses TRBV14 with TRBJ2-7, with D possibly TRBD2 on 6 matching bases. The CDR3 loop spans 16 amino acids. Germline V gives CDR1 SGHDN, CDR2 FVKESK. The ends were cut back, 0 bases at V and 1 base at J, with 13 bases in the middle. In nucleotides, the CDR3 is TGTGCCAGCAGCCAAGATGGGGGACTGAAGTCCTACGAGCAGTACTTC. Protein sequence: CASSQDGGLKSYEQYF. The full variable domain, in which reference TRBV14 and TRBJ2-7 provide the parts outside the CDR3, is EAGVTQFPSHSVIEKGQTVTLRCDPISGHDNLYWYRRVMGKEIKFLLHFVKESKQDESGMPNNRFLAERTGGTYSTLKVQPAELEDSGVYFCASSQDGGLKSYEQYFGPGTRLTVT.

This clonotype was recorded at least ten times. One end of the junction is discordant with germline, which a read error may explain. The genes are TRBV2 and TRBJ2-4; 9 bases match TRBD2. The germline gives CDR1 SNHLY, CDR2 FYNNEI. This CDR3 is 14 amino acids long. The CDR3 reads CASSLAGSRNIKYF. The CDR3, as DNA: TGTGCCAGCAGTCTAGCGGGATCCCGGAACATTAAGTACTTC.

The chain couples TRBV6-4 to TRBJ1-6, with D possibly TRBD1 on 5 matching bases. Trimming pared 3 bases from V and 7 bases from J, leaving 13 bases between. The CDR3 consists of 15 residues. Germline V CDR1 and CDR2: MRHNA, SNTAGT. CDR3 coding DNA: TGTGCCAGCAGTGAAGGGACGGCGGGCAATTCACCCCTCCACTTT. Translated, it gives CASSEGTAGNSPLHF.

This clonotype was found many times. This sequence joins TRBV11-2 and TRBJ2-7, with D perhaps TRBD2 (6 bases). V was pared by 4 bases and J by 2 bases, with 12 bases between. Per the germline V gene, CDR1 is SGHAT and CDR2 is FQNNGV. The CDR3 has 14 amino acids. The CDR3 protein is CASSYRTIPYEQYF. The CDR3 DNA reads TGTGCCAGCAGCTACCGGACTATCCCCTACGAGCAGTACTTC.

This clonotype was detected a few times. The gene calls are TRBV30 and TRBJ2-2; D is ambiguous. Germline V gene lookup returns CDR1 GTSNPN and CDR2 SVGIG (reference sequence). V dropped 8 bases and J dropped 4 bases, with 17 bases sitting between them. The length of the CDR3 is 14 residues. CDR3 residues: CARRRDFSTGELFF. The CDR3, as DNA: TGTGCCCGCCGCCGCGATTTTAGCACCGGGGAGCTGTTTTTT.

This clonotype was seen more than once but under ten times. The V gene is TRBV28, the J gene TRBJ2-7; D may be TRBD1 (5 bases). The CDR3 runs to 14 residues. Germline lookup yields CDR1 MDHEN and CDR2 SYDVKM. The germline V and J ends were trimmed by 3 bases and 1 base, with 10 bases remaining between them. This chain's CDR3 is CASSFFRASYEQYF. The CDR3 DNA sequence: TGTGCCAGCAGTTTCTTCAGGGCGTCCTACGAGCAGTACTTC.

The gene calls are TRBV6-1 and TRBJ2-5; 9 bases agree with TRBD2. The CDR3 sequence is 16 residues long. Germline CDR1 MNHNS, CDR2 SASEGT. Trimming removed 6 bases from V and 4 bases from J; junction bases left unmatched: 12. The CDR3 bases are TGTGCCAGCAGCCCTAACCTGGCGGGGGGGCCAGAGACCCAGTACTTC. This translates into CASSPNLAGGPETQYF.

This clonotype was counted ten times or more. The chain employs TRBV6-2 or TRBV6-3 and TRBJ2-3; D not certain. The CDR3 is 14 residues long. V shed 2 bases and J shed 4 bases, with 10 bases lying between them. CDR1 and CDR2 from the germline V gene are MNHEY and SVGEGT. The CDR3, as DNA: TGTGCCAGCAGTTACGGGCTAGAGGCAGATACGCAGTATTTT. Amino acids: CASSYGLEADTQYF.